This TCR beta chain came from a study of Ad26.COV2.S vaccination and SARS-CoV-2 variants. On the study more broadly: Intramuscularly, Ad26.COV2.S was given either once or twice, 56 days apart.

Germline V gives CDR1 SGHNT, CDR2 YYREEE (reference sequence). The J segment lost 5 bases and the V segment lost 2 bases, leaving 2 bases of the junction unmatched. The CDR3 totals 15 residues. Indicated treatment: 19 received Ad26.COV2.S at low or high dose, single or two shots; 5 received placebo; per-sample allocation not given. Specimens were obtained on day 63 following the first vaccine or placebo injection. The repertoire was sequenced with immunoSEQ multiplex PCR; TCRdb's copy has only in-frame clones and lacks some. The sample yields 380,000 or so clones, 88% seen once. This TCR came from a person aged 18-65 years who received the Ad26.COV2.S COVID-19 vaccine or a placebo. This chain connects TRBV5-4 to TRBJ2-1; TRBD2 matches 12 bases. The source material was peripheral blood, sampled in a trial of Ad26.COV2.S vaccine versus placebo. The CDR3 sequence is CASSFGLAGNNEQFF. The CDR3 DNA sequence: TGTGCCAGCAGCTTTGGACTAGCGGGGAACAATGAGCAGTTCTTC. Variable domain in full (rest from reference TRBV5-4 and TRBJ2-1): ETGVTQSPTHLIKTRGQQVTLRCSSQSGHNTVSWYQQALGQGPQFIFQYYREEENGRGNFPPRFSGLQFPNYSSELNVNALELDDSALYLCASSFGLAGNNEQFFGPGTRLTVL.